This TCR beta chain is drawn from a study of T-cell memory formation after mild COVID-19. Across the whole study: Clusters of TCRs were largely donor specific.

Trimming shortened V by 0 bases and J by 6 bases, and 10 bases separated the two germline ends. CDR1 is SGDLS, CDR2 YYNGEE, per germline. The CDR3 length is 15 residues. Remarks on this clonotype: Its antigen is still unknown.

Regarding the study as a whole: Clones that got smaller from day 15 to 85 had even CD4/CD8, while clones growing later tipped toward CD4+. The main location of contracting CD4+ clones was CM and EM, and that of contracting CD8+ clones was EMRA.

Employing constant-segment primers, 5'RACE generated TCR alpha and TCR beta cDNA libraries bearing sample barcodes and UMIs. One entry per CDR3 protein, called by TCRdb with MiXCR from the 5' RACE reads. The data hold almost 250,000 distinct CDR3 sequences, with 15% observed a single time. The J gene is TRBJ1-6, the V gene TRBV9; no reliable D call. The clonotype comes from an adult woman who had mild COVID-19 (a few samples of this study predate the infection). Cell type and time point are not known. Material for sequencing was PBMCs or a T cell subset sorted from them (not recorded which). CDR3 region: CASSVDDLGNSPLHF. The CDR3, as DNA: TGTGCCAGCAGCGTAGATGACTTGGGTAATTCACCCCTCCACTTT.